This T cell receptor beta chain came from a study of blood T cell repertoires in COVID-19. Germline V CDR1 and CDR2: SEHNR, FQNEAQ (reference sequence). The CDR3 totals 15 residues. V was clipped by 1 base and J by 8 bases, with 17 bases between them. Repertoires were generated with immunoSEQ multiplex PCR, while TCRdb's copy carries only in-frame clones and drops some. This sample has 150,000 to 200,000 clones, with about three quarters found just once. V gene TRBV7-9 combines with J gene TRBJ1-2, with D possibly matching TRBD1 (6 bases). The sequence was obtained from a man in his 60s with acute or convalescent COVID-19. The sequenced material came from peripheral blood. The CDR3 protein is CASSLVGFWTVGYTF. Written as DNA, the CDR3 is TGTGCCAGCAGCTTAGTGGGTTTCTGGACAGTCGGCTACACCTTC.